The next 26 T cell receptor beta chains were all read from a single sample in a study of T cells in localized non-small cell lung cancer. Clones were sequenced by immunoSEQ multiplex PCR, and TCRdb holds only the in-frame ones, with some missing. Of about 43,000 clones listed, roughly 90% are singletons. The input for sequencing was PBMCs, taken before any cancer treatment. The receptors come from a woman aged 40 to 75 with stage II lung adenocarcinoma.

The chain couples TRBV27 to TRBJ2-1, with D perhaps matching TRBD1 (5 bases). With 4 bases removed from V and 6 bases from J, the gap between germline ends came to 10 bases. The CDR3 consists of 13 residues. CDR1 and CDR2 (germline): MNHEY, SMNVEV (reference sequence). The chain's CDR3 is CASSYLRGNEQFF. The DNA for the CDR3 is TGTGCCAGCAGTTACCTAAGGGGCAATGAGCAGTTCTTC.

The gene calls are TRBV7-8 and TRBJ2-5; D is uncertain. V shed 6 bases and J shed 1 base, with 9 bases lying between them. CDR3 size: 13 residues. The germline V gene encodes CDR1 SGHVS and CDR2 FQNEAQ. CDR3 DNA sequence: TGTGCCAGCAGAAGTACCCTCCAAGAGACCCAGTACTTC. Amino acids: CASRSTLQETQYF. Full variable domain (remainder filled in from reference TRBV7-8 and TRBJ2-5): GAGVSQSPRYKVAKRGQDVALRCDPISGHVSLFWYQQALGQGPEFLTYFQNEAQLDKSGLPSDRFFAERPEGSVSTLKIQRTQQEDSAVYLCASRSTLQETQYFGPGTRLLVL.

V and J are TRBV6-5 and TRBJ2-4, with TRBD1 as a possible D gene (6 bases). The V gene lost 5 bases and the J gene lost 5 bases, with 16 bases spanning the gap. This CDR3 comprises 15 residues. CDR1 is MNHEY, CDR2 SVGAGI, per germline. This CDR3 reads CASSTLRGGENIQYF. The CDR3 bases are TGTGCCAGCAGTACCCTTAGAGGGGGAGAAAACATTCAGTACTTC.

In DNA form, the CDR3 reads TGTGCCAGCAGCTTAGTAGCGGGGGCTCAAGAGACCCAGTACTTC. Its protein is CASSLVAGAQETQYF. V and J are TRBV11-2 and TRBJ2-5; TRBD2 matches 9 bases. The CDR3 consists of 15 residues. From germline, CDR1 is SGHAT and CDR2 FQNNGV. The J segment lost 2 bases and the V segment lost 1 base, leaving 2 bases of the junction unmatched.

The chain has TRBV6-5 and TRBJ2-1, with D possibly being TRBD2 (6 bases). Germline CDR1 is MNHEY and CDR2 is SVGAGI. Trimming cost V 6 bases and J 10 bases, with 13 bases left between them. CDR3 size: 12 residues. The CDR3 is CASSRGLGEQFF. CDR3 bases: TGTGCCAGCAGCCGGGGACTGGGGGAGCAGTTCTTC.

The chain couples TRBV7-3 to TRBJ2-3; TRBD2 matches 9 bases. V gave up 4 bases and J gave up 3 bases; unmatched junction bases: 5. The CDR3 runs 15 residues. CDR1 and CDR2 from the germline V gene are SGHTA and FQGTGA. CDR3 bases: TGTGCCAGCAGCTCAGCGGGGGGCGTTACAGATACGCAGTATTTT. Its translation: CASSSAGGVTDTQYF.

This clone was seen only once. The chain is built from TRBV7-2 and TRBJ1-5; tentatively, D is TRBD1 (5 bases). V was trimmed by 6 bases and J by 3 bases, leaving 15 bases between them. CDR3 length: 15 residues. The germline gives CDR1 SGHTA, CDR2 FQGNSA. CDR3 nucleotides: TGTGCCAGCAGTTTCAGGGTGGGAGACAATCAGCCCCAGCATTTT. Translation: CASSFRVGDNQPQHF.

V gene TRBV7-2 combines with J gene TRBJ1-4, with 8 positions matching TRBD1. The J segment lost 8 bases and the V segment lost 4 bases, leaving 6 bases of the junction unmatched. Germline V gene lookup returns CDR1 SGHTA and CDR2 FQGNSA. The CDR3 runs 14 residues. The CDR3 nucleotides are TGTGCCAGCAGCTGGACAGGGAGGTACGAAAAACTGTTTTTT. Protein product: CASSWTGRYEKLFF.

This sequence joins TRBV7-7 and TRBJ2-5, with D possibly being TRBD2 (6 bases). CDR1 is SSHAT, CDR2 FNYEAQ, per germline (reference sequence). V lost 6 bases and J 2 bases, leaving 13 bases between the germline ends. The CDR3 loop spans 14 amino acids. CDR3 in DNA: TGTGCCAGCAGTAGTACAGGACTACAAGAGACCCAGTACTTC. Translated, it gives CASSSTGLQETQYF.

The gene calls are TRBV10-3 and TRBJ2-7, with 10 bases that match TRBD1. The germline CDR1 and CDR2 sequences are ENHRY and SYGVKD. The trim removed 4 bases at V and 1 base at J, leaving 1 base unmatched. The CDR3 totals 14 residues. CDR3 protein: CAISAGQGSYEQYF. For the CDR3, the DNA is TGTGCCATCAGTGCGGGACAGGGGTCCTACGAGCAGTACTTC.

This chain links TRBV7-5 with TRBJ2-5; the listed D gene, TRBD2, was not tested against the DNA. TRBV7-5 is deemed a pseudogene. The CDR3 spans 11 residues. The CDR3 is CVRSRQETQYF. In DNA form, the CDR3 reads TGTGTCAGAAGCCGGCAAGAGACCCAGTACTTC.

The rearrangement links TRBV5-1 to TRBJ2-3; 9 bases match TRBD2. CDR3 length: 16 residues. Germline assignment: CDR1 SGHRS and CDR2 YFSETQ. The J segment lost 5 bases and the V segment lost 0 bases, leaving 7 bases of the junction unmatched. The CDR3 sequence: CASSLDAGGPGDTQYF. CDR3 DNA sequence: TGCGCCAGCAGCTTGGACGCGGGAGGGCCGGGAGATACGCAGTATTTT.

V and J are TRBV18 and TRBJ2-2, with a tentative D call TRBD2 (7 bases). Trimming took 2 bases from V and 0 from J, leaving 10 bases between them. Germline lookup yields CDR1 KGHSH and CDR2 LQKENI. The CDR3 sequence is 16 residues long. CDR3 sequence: CASSPRGGANTGELFF. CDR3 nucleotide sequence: TGTGCCAGCTCACCAAGGGGGGGAGCGAACACCGGGGAGCTGTTTTTT.

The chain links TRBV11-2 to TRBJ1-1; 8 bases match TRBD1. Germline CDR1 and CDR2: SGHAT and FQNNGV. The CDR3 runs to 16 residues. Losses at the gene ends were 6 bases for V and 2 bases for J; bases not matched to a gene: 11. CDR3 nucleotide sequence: TGTGCCAGCAGACTCCAGGGGGCAGGAGGTAACACTGAAGCTTTCTTT. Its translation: CASRLQGAGGNTEAFF.

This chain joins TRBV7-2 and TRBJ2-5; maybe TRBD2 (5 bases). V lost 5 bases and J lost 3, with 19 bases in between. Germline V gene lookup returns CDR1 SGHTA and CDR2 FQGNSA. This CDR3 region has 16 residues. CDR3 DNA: TGTGCCAGCAGCCTCCCCCGGGGTAGCCTTGAAGAGACCCAGTACTTC. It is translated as CASSLPRGSLEETQYF.

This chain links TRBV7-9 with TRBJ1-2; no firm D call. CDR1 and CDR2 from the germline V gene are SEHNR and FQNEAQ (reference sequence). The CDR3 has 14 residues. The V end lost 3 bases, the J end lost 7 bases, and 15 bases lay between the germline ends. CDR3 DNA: TGTGCCAGCAGCTTCGAAGGGTCTGGCCGTGGCTACACCTTC. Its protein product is CASSFEGSGRGYTF.

This CDR3 reads CSAAVGYTF. Written as DNA, the CDR3 is TGCAGTGCCGCAGTAGGCTACACCTTC. The chain recombines TRBV20-1 with TRBJ1-2; D is unclear. The CDR3 runs to 9 residues. In germline, CDR1 is DFQATT, CDR2 SNEGSKA (reference sequence). Trimming took 6 bases from V and 8 from J, leaving 7 bases between them.

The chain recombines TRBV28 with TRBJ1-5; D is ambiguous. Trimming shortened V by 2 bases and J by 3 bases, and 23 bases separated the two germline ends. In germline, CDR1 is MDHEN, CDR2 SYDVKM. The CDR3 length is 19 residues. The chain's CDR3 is CASSLLALYSSGYNQPQHF. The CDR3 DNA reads TGTGCCAGCAGTTTACTAGCCCTTTATAGTAGTGGGTACAATCAGCCCCAGCATTTT.

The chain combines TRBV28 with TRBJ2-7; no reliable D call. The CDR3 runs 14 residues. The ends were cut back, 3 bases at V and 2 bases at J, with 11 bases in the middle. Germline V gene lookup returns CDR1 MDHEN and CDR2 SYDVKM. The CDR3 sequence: CASSFFDLAYEQYF. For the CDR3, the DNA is TGTGCCAGCAGTTTTTTCGACCTCGCCTACGAGCAGTACTTC.

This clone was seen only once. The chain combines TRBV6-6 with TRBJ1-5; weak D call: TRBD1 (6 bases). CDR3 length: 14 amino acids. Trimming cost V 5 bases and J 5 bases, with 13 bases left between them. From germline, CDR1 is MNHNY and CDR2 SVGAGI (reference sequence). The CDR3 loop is CASSQTGADQPQHF. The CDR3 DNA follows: TGTGCCAGCAGTCAGACAGGAGCCGATCAGCCCCAGCATTTT.

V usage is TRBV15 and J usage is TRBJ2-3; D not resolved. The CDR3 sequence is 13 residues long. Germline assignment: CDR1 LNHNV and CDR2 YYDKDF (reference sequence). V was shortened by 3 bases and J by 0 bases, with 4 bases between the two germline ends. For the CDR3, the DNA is TGTGCCACCAGCAGGTCGAGCACAGATACGCAGTATTTT. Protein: CATSRSSTDTQYF.

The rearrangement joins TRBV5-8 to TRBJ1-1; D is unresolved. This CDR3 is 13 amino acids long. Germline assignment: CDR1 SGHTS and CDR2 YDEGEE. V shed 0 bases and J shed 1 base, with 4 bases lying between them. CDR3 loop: CASSLEGNTEAFF. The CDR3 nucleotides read TGTGCCAGCAGCTTGGAGGGGAACACTGAAGCTTTCTTT.

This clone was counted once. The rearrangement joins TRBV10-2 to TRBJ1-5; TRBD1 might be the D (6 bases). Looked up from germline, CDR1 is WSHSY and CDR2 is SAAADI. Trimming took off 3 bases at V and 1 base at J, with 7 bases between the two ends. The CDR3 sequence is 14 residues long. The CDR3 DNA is TGCGCCAGCAGTGACGACAGGAGCAATCAGCCCCAGCATTTT. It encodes CASSDDRSNQPQHF.

The CDR3 reads CASSLGAGKGNEQFF. The CDR3, as DNA: TGTGCCAGCAGTTTAGGTGCGGGGAAGGGCAATGAGCAGTTCTTC. This sequence joins TRBV28 and TRBJ2-1; tentative D call: TRBD2 (6 bases). This CDR3 contains 15 residues. With 2 bases removed from V and 6 bases from J, the gap between germline ends came to 14 bases. Germline CDR1 is MDHEN and CDR2 is SYDVKM.

The CDR3 loop is CASSEAERSSYEQYF. CDR3 sequence (DNA): TGTGCCAGCAGTGAAGCTGAACGATCATCCTACGAGCAGTACTTC. V usage is TRBV6-4 and J usage is TRBJ2-7; no reliable D call. The CDR3 contains 15 residues. Between the trimmed V and J ends, which lost 3 bases and 1 base, there was a span of 13 bases. Germline CDR1 is MRHNA and CDR2 is SNTAGT.

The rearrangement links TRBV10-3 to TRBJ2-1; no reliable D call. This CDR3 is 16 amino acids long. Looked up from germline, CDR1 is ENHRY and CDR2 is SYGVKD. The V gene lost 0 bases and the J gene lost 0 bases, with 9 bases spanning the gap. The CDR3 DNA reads TGTGCCATCAGTGAGTCGGTCCTCAGCTCCTACAATGAGCAGTTCTTC. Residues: CAISESVLSSYNEQFF.